The 2 T cell receptor beta chains reported below all come from one sample, sequenced in a study of CD8 T cells in Susac syndrome. Reverse transcription of roughly 0.5 to 1 ug RNA used random hexamers. One entry per CDR3 protein, called by TCRdb with MiXCR from the immunoSEQ multiplex PCR reads. The profile shows about 130,000 distinct CDR3 sequences, under 95% of them singletons. The sequencing input was CD8+ T cells from PBMCs. Source of these receptors: a human donor with multiple sclerosis.

The chain carries TRBV15 and TRBJ2-3; 7 nucleotides align to TRBD2. Germline assignment: CDR1 LNHNV and CDR2 YYDKDF (reference sequence). V lost 0 bases, J lost 2 bases, and 11 bases stayed unmatched. The CDR3 runs to 18 residues. The CDR3 reads CATSRDFREDPDTDTQYF. Here the CDR3 DNA reads TGTGCCACCAGCAGAGATTTCCGGGAGGACCCAGACACAGATACGCAGTATTTT. Together with reference TRBV15 and TRBJ2-3, the CDR3 gives the full variable domain: DAMVIQNPRYQVTQFGKPVTLSCSQTLNHNVMYWYQQKSSQAPKLLFHYYDKDFNNEADTPDNFQSRRPNTSFCFLDIRSPGLGDTAMYLCATSRDFREDPDTDTQYFGPGTRLTVL.

The chain uses TRBV28 and TRBJ2-4; TRBD1 is a possible D gene (5 bases). Germline lookup yields CDR1 MDHEN and CDR2 SYDVKM. V gave up 2 bases and J gave up 4 bases, with 6 bases separating them. The CDR3 totals 13 residues. The CDR3 loop reads CASSLRQKNIQYF. Written as DNA, the CDR3 is TGTGCCAGCAGTTTAAGACAGAAAAACATTCAGTACTTC.